These 9 T cell receptor beta chains came from one sample sequenced in a study of tumor-infiltrating lymphocytes in localized non-small cell lung cancer (dated by TCRdb to the early 2020s). Library preparation employed the immunoSEQ multiplex PCR assay. TCRdb holds this immuneACCESS table with in-frame rearrangements only. Some clones are missing; in checked studies, unresolved V genes explain under half, and the rest has no known cause. Present in this sample are around 16,000 clones, 55% to 70% of which were seen just once. Of the sample, 6.5% falls within the top ten clones. Material: lung tumor tissue. These receptors all come from a human donor with non-small cell lung cancer.

The rearrangement links TRBV2 to TRBJ2-7; D remains ambiguous. V was clipped by 8 bases and J by 2 bases, with 7 bases between them. Germline assignment: CDR1 SNHLY and CDR2 FYNNEI. This CDR3 is 11 amino acids long. The CDR3 bases are TGTGCCAGCCGCGACGCCTACGAGCAGTACTTC. This encodes CASRDAYEQYF.

The chain combines TRBV19 with TRBJ1-4, with D maybe TRBD1 (5 bases). The CDR3 sequence is 17 residues long. Germline values: CDR1 LNHDA, CDR2 SQIVND (reference sequence). The V gene lost 1 base and the J gene lost 0 bases, with 12 bases spanning the gap. The CDR3 DNA is TGTGCCAGTAGTATAGCCTTCCGGGGGACAACTAATGAAAAACTGTTTTTT. Encoded protein: CASSIAFRGTTNEKLFF.

The J gene is TRBJ2-5, the V gene TRBV5-8, with 7 bases matching TRBD2. The V gene's germline CDR1 is SGHTS and CDR2 YDEGEE. The CDR3 has 13 residues. V lost 4 bases, J lost 2 bases, and 2 bases stayed unmatched. The CDR3 protein is CASSRTSQETQYF. The CDR3 bases are TGTGCCAGCAGCAGGACTAGTCAAGAGACCCAGTACTTC.

This chain connects TRBV30 to TRBJ1-2, with D unclear. This CDR3 is built from 11 residues. Germline V gene sequence: CDR1 GTSNPN, CDR2 SVGIG (reference sequence). V was cut by 5 bases and J by 4 bases, with 8 bases left in between. CDR3 nucleotide sequence: TGTGCCTGGTTCCGGGGCTATGGCTACACCTTC. It codes for CAWFRGYGYTF.

The CDR3 nucleotides are TGTGCCAGCGCAGGGGACAGCGGGAGGTTCAATACGCAGTATTTT. As protein: CASAGDSGRFNTQYF. The J gene is TRBJ2-3, the V gene TRBV2; 9 bases match TRBD2. Germline lookup yields CDR1 SNHLY and CDR2 FYNNEI. The CDR3 covers 15 residues. V shed 8 bases and J 7 bases; nucleotides not matched to a gene: 13.

The V call is TRBV19, the J call TRBJ2-7; the D gene is possibly TRBD1 (6 bases). The CDR3 is 13 amino acids. V lost 4 bases to trimming and J lost 7 bases, with 14 bases between them. Looked up from germline, CDR1 is LNHDA and CDR2 is SQIVND (reference sequence). Here the CDR3 reads CASSTQTGLEQYF. In DNA, the CDR3 is TGTGCCAGTAGTACCCAGACAGGCCTGGAGCAGTACTTC.

The chain employs TRBV19 and TRBJ1-1; no clear D. V was clipped by 3 bases and J by 1 base, with 6 bases between them. Germline-derived CDR1 and CDR2 are LNHDA and SQIVND (reference sequence). This CDR3 has 13 residues. This chain's CDR3 is CASSIGPNTEAFF. The CDR3, as DNA: TGTGCCAGTAGTATTGGTCCGAACACTGAAGCTTTCTTT.

The chain joins TRBV18 to TRBJ1-3, with unresolved D. Trimming took off 0 bases at V and 6 bases at J, with 9 bases between the two ends. Germline V gene lookup returns CDR1 KGHSH and CDR2 LQKENI. CDR3 length equals 14 residues. The CDR3: CASSPPGNQNTIYF. The CDR3 DNA follows: TGTGCCAGCTCACCACCGGGAAATCAAAACACCATATATTTT.

This chain connects TRBV7-9 to TRBJ1-1; no firm D call. Trimming took off 1 base at V and 10 bases at J, with 13 bases between the two ends. The germline CDR1 and CDR2 sequences are SEHNR and FQNEAQ (reference sequence). CDR3 length: 13 amino acids. The CDR3 sequence is CASSLEFEGRAFF. The CDR3, as DNA: TGTGCCAGCAGCTTAGAATTTGAGGGTCGAGCTTTCTTT.